This T cell receptor (beta chain) was recovered during a study of spatial heterogeneity in lung cancer. Study observations and caveats: Counts of expanded intratumoral alpha and beta TCRs tracked tumor mutation counts. As ubiquitous and regional nonsynonymous mutations varied, counts of ubiquitous and regional expanded TCRs tracked them, respectively.

Relative to its sample, this clonotype is medium-sized. Its antigen remains unidentified. Being off target in a library aimed at alpha chains, this beta chain has a size of little meaning. The study tagged each TCR cDNA molecule with a unique molecular identifier. In TCRdb, the 5' RACE reads were re-called with MiXCR into one record per CDR3 protein. The repertoire holds 8,000 to 10,000 distinct CDR3 sequences, with 14% as singletons. Indicated time point: sample taken at primary tumor resection. Untreated early-stage non-small cell lung cancer patients, around 72 in total, were the donors. No cell sorting; template was whole RNA from tumor, lung tissue or PBMC. Germline CDR1 reads MGHRA; CDR2 reads YSYEKL. This CDR3 region has 16 residues. The V and J ends lost 0 bases and 3 bases respectively, with 13 bases between them.

This TCR derives from a male donor with early-stage non-small cell lung cancer. Here the sequenced sample was lung tumor tissue, taken at surgery. The rearrangement joins TRBV4-1 to TRBJ2-3; a weak D match, TRBD2 (5 bases). Written as DNA, the CDR3 is TGCGCCAGCAGCCAAGATATAGGGAGTTTGACAGATACGCAGTATTTT. This sequence encodes CASSQDIGSLTDTQYF.